Listed below are T cell receptor beta chains from one sample, sequenced in a study of shared clonotypes between healthy human individuals. Repertoires were generated with immunoSEQ multiplex PCR, while TCRdb's copy carries only in-frame clones and drops some. The sample contains under 600,000 clones, roughly 98% of which appear only once. The specimen was naive CD8+ T cells sorted from blood. These receptors all stem from a man in his thirties or forties in good health. The CDR3 runs from the conserved cysteine through the conserved F or W. D genes are given only for firm matches. Where a row states a size, it is once, few, many or the class of an expanded clone; other rows omit it.

TRBV9	-	TRBD1	TRBJ2-7	CASSVGQGPLAYEQYF	TGTGCCAGCAGCGTCGGACAGGGCCCTTTAGCCTACGAGCAGTACTTC
TRBV21-1	-	-	TRBJ1-5	CASSKGAGVSNQPQHF	TGTGCCAGCAGCAAAGGGGCAGGGGTAAGCAATCAGCCCCAGCATTTT
TRBV27	-	-	TRBJ2-6	CASGRGSGANVLTF	TGTGCCAGCGGCAGGGGCTCTGGGGCCAACGTCCTGACTTTC
TRBV11-2	-	TRBD2	TRBJ2-1	CASSSGLAGRYNEQFF	TGTGCCAGCAGCTCCGGACTAGCGGGGAGATACAATGAGCAGTTCTTC
TRBV7-9	once	-	TRBJ2-2	CASSLSTLGRGGNTGELFF	TGTGCCAGCAGTTTAAGTACCTTGGGAAGAGGCGGGAACACCGGGGAGCTGTTTTTT
TRBV27	-	TRBD2	TRBJ2-1	CASSLLLAGAPPSLNEQFF	TGTGCCAGCAGTTTACTACTAGCGGGAGCCCCCCCAAGTTTAAATGAGCAGTTCTTC
TRBV9	-	-	TRBJ1-1	CASRPSPLNTEAFF	TGTGCCAGCAGACCGTCCCCTTTGAACACTGAAGCTTTCTTT
TRBV7-9	-	-	TRBJ2-1	CASSIAYPSYNEQFF	TGTGCCAGCAGCATAGCCTACCCGTCCTACAATGAGCAGTTCTTC
TRBV7-9	-	-	TRBJ2-2	CASIPREGELFF	TGTGCCAGCATCCCTAGGGAAGGGGAGCTGTTTTTT
TRBV15	-	-	TRBJ2-7	CATSRAGSSYEQYF	TGTGCCACCAGCAGAGCTGGAAGCTCCTACGAGCAGTACTTC
TRBV28	-	-	TRBJ1-5	CASSPQGLRSQHF	TGTGCCAGCAGTCCACAGGGACTCAGGTCCCAGCATTTT
TRBV7-8	-	TRBD2	TRBJ2-2	CASSLMSGGFGELFF	TGTGCCAGCAGCTTGATGTCGGGGGGGTTCGGGGAGCTGTTTTTT
TRBV7-9	-	TRBD2	TRBJ2-5	CASSWASGYQETQYF	TGTGCCAGCAGCTGGGCTAGCGGGTACCAAGAGACCCAGTACTTC
TRBV19	-	TRBD2	TRBJ2-5	CASTGGVLETQYF	TGTGCCAGTACCGGGGGGGTTCTGGAGACCCAGTACTTC
TRBV5-4	-	-	TRBJ2-7	CASSPTRGEYEQYF	TGTGCCAGCAGCCCGACACGGGGCGAGTACGAGCAGTACTTC
TRBV18	-	-	TRBJ2-2	CASSPGGAPNTGELFF	TGTGCCAGCTCACCAGGGGGAGCCCCGAACACCGGGGAGCTGTTTTTT
TRBV28	-	TRBD2	TRBJ2-3	CASSSLAGGTDTQYF	TGTGCCAGCAGTTCACTAGCGGGGGGCACAGATACGCAGTATTTT
TRBV28	-	-	TRBJ2-3	CASHGSGTDTQYF	TGTGCCTCACACGGGAGTGGCACAGATACGCAGTATTTT
TRBV19	-	-	TRBJ1-5	CASTRLRDTINQPQHF	TGTGCCAGTACCAGACTCAGAGACACGATCAATCAGCCCCAGCATTTT
TRBV7-9	few	-	TRBJ2-1	CASSSKGSSSYNEQFF	TGTGCCAGCAGCTCAAAGGGTAGTAGCTCCTACAATGAGCAGTTCTTC
TRBV6-5	-	-	TRBJ2-1	CASSYSLRGEQFF	TGTGCCAGCAGTTACTCGCTCCGGGGGGAGCAGTTCTTC
TRBV9	-	-	TRBJ1-1	CASSPGTPEAFF	TGTGCCAGCAGCCCAGGGACACCTGAAGCTTTCTTT
TRBV6-5	-	TRBD1	TRBJ2-7	CASSYTWDRVYEQYF	TGTGCCAGCAGTTACACCTGGGACAGGGTCTACGAGCAGTACTTC
TRBV5-8	-	-	TRBJ2-2	CASSPNTGELFF	TGTGCCAGCAGCCCTAACACCGGGGAGCTGTTTTTT
TRBV4-1	-	-	TRBJ2-7	CASSERLGGEVYEQYF	TGCGCCAGCAGCGAAAGACTAGGAGGGGAGGTCTACGAGCAGTACTTC
TRBV7-9	-	TRBD2	TRBJ2-7	CASSLPLASGSYEQYF	TGTGCCAGCAGCTTACCCCTTGCTAGCGGGTCCTACGAGCAGTACTTC
TRBV29-1	-	-	TRBJ1-2	CSVRGAGGYTF	TGCAGCGTTCGGGGGGCCGGTGGCTACACCTTC
TRBV2	-	-	TRBJ2-7	CASTWRLDSYEQYF	TGTGCCAGCACGTGGCGTCTAGATTCCTACGAGCAGTACTTC
TRBV6-5	-	-	TRBJ1-1	CASQIGFTEAFF	TGTGCCAGCCAAATAGGGTTCACTGAAGCTTTCTTT
TRBV4-1	-	TRBD2	TRBJ2-7	CASSQAGTSAYEQYF	TGCGCCAGCAGCCAGGCCGGGACTAGCGCCTACGAGCAGTACTTC
TRBV10-3	-	-	TRBJ2-7	CAISEELYYEQYF	TGTGCCATCAGTGAGGAGCTATACTACGAGCAGTACTTC
TRBV9	-	TRBD2	TRBJ2-5	CASSAGTSGSRETQYF	TGTGCCAGCAGCGCCGGGACTAGCGGGAGTAGAGAGACCCAGTACTTC
TRBV4-1	-	-	TRBJ2-7	CASSQDGREQYF	TGCGCCAGCAGCCAAGATGGAAGGGAGCAGTACTTC
TRBV19	once	TRBD1	TRBJ2-7	CASSTSTGFQQYF	TGTGCCAGTAGTACCTCGACAGGGTTCCAGCAGTACTTC
TRBV7-2	-	-	TRBJ2-7	CASSLNRVYEQYF	TGTGCCAGCAGCTTAAACAGGGTCTACGAGCAGTACTTC
TRBV6-1	-	-	TRBJ2-2	CASSEAPPGILFF	TGTGCCAGCAGTGAAGCGCCTCCAGGAATACTGTTTTTT
TRBV15	-	-	TRBJ1-4	CATSRVVGTTNEKLFF	TGTGCCACCAGCAGAGTGGTAGGAACAACTAATGAAAAACTGTTTTTT
TRBV7-9	-	-	TRBJ1-4	CASSSRALNEKLFF	TGTGCCAGCAGCTCCCGGGCCCTAAATGAAAAACTGTTTTTT
TRBV19	-	-	TRBJ2-5	CASFPGKTETQYF	TGTGCCTCCTTCCCCGGGAAGACAGAGACCCAGTACTTC
TRBV11-2	-	-	TRBJ1-2	CASSFWGRTRTMGGYTF	TGTGCCAGCAGCTTTTGGGGGAGGACGAGGACTATGGGAGGCTACACCTTC
TRBV28	once	-	TRBJ1-5	CASSLASDSSNQPQHF	TGTGCCAGCAGTTTGGCCTCGGACAGCTCCAATCAGCCCCAGCATTTT
TRBV9	-	-	TRBJ2-1	CASSVSSATLGEQFF	TGTGCCAGCAGCGTGTCAAGCGCGACCCTCGGTGAGCAGTTCTTC
TRBV7-9	-	-	TRBJ1-2	CASSPVGGVGSYGYTF	TGTGCCAGCAGCCCCGTCGGCGGGGTTGGCTCCTATGGCTACACCTTC
TRBV30	-	TRBD2	TRBJ2-5	CAWMRGTSGQETQYF	TGTGCCTGGATGAGGGGGACTAGCGGGCAAGAGACCCAGTACTTC
TRBV21-1	-	-	TRBJ2-7	CASSPLWIYEQYF	TGTGCCAGCAGCCCCCTCTGGATCTACGAGCAGTACTTC
TRBV7-6	-	TRBD1	TRBJ2-7	CASSSRTGPQDEQYF	TGTGCCAGCAGCTCCCGGACAGGGCCCCAGGACGAGCAGTACTTC
TRBV4-1	-	-	TRBJ2-3	CASSQAVQGSYTQYF	TGCGCCAGCAGCCAAGCGGTACAGGGTTCATATACGCAGTATTTT